The TCR beta chain described here comes from a study of blood T cell repertoires in COVID-19. V gave up 6 bases and J gave up 1 base; unmatched junction bases: 7. This CDR3 spans 15 amino acids. From germline, CDR1 is KGHDR and CDR2 SFDVKD. In the original analysis: Amplified reference gene primers provided the basis for estimating nucleated cell counts. The repertoire was sequenced with immunoSEQ multiplex PCR; TCRdb's copy has only in-frame clones and lacks some. V and J calls and clone size come straight from that table; D and trimming were deduced from the DNA. The data contain about 99,000 clones, roughly 87% of them singletons.

The receptor comes from a human donor in a cohort sampled during active COVID-19. Sequencing was done on a sample of peripheral blood. The chain carries TRBV24-1 and TRBJ2-5; TRBD2 agrees at 7 bases. The CDR3 loop is CATSQRSSGQETQYF. As DNA, the CDR3 is TGTGCCACCAGTCAACGGTCTAGCGGCCAAGAGACCCAGTACTTC.